Described below is a single T cell receptor beta chain sequence and its context. Its antigen target is currently unknown. No base quality information exists; no much larger clone differs at one position. Sample time point, as interpreted from the label and publication: blood 2 weeks post-SBRT. Taken with the paper, the label for treatment or condition translates to: 15 Gy SBRT to primary tumor, nephrectomy 4 weeks later. To follow tumor-enriched clonotypes, serial peripheral blood was collected from radiation-treated patients at baseline and at 2 weeks and 4 weeks after SBRT. Renal cell carcinoma with clear cell pathology was present in all patients. Genomic DNA for TCR sequencing was prepared using the QIAamp DNA Blood Mini Kit (Qiagen). The analyses included just those samples that passed every quality control check. The junction shows trimming of 1 base on V and 8 bases on J, plus 11 bases between the germline ends. As encoded in the germline V gene (reference sequence), CDR1 is SEHNR while CDR2 is FQNEAQ. Inclusive of the bounding cysteine and phenylalanine, the CDR3 is 13 residues long. Only the CDR3 part of the read is kept: 39 bases, read in frame from the first base.

Following the manufacturer's recommendations, the immunoSEQ kit was used to generate TCR beta libraries from genomic DNA. For library preparation, a first multiplex PCR was performed with proprietary primers, followed by a second PCR in which unique barcodes were added, and bead cleanups were performed after each round. Each sample batch included a kit-provided positive control reaction and a negative control reaction. The final libraries were assessed on an Agilent 4200 TapeStation D1000 ScreenTape, pooled by volume, and quantified by qPCR. An Illumina NextSeq500 fitted with a MidOutput 150-cycle cartridge performed the sequencing, running 156 Read1 cycles and 15 Index1 cycles with the kit's custom primers. The pooled library was loaded at approximately 1 pM with a 20% PhiX control spike-in. As for the original processing: The vendor-processed data were analyzed in R, and a clonotype was defined as all T cells that share the same CDR3 nucleotide sequence. For clone abundance analyses, frequencies were normalized to the 10,000 most abundant clones per sample. Public T cell clones, which averaged fewer than five per sample, were excluded before analysis. Tumor-enriched and baseline blood-enriched clonotypes were defined by at least a 32-fold difference in abundance between compartments. Clonotypes expanded or contracted between blood time points were identified with a beta-binomial differential abundance model. Tumor-blood repertoire similarity was measured with the Baroni-Urbani and Buser coefficient, and group comparisons used two-tailed Wilcoxon tests in R. TCRdb holds this immuneACCESS table with in-frame rearrangements only. Some clones are missing; in checked studies, unresolved V genes explain under half, and the rest has no known cause. V, J and clone size derive from that table, while D and trimming were established from the DNA sequence. The sample table shows fewer than 150,000 clones, and around nine tenths are seen once. The ten top clones hold approximately 5.8% of the sample.

This sample was included in a study of radiation and T cells in renal cell carcinoma (TCRdb year 2020). Broadly, across the study: The samples were drawn from a clinical trial, where primary renal cell carcinomas were treated with 15 Gy of stereotactic body radiation therapy and then removed by nephrectomy 4 weeks afterward. A total of approximately 4 million unique CDR3 nucleotide sequences, encoding more than 2 million unique CDR3 amino acid sequences, were found across all 50 or so samples. In total, approximately 51 samples, comprising 26 tumors and approximately 27 peripheral blood samples, were subjected to TCR beta sequencing. Findings and caveats that apply to the study as a whole: Tracking of blood repertoire dynamics stopped at roughly 29 days after treatment, with no follow-up past that point. Because the trial had a single-armed design, the trial could not examine how radiation dose or scheduling affected the TCR repertoire. Because pretreatment tumor biopsies were not available, the study could not determine whether clonotypes were already present within the tumor at baseline. In blood, the top tumor clonotypes increased between baseline and 2 weeks post-radiation and then shrank by 4 weeks, which suggests that tumor-resident clones expanded only transiently.

Sequenced material: blood, taken from a patient whose treatment included radiotherapy and nephrectomy. This clonotype was sampled from a woman aged 70-85 years with renal cell carcinoma. Here the chain combines TRBV7-9 and TRBJ1-2; the D gene assignment is ambiguous. The nucleotide sequence is TGTGCCAGCAGCTTAGTAGGCCAGGACGGCTACACCTTC. It translates as CASSLVGQDGYTF.